A selection of T cell receptor beta chains follows, all from one sample in a study of CD8+ T cells in alopecia areata. Profiling relied on immunoSEQ multiplex PCR, and the TCRdb table lists in-frame clones only, not all of them. This repertoire shows around 7,400 clones, roughly 70% found once; its top ten account for around a fifth. This material consisted of skin, taken at week 0. The receptors stem from a human donor with alopecia areata. The CDR3 runs from the conserved cysteine through the conserved F or W. Each record gives: clone size, J gene, V gene, D gene, CDR3 protein, CDR3 DNA. D genes are given only for firm matches. Clone sizes are given selectively: once, few, many, or a class where the clone is expanded.

>.|TRBJ1-2|TRBV4-3|.
CASSQGLGNYGYTF
TGCGCCAGCAGCCAAGGTCTGGGAAACTATGGCTACACCTTC
>.|TRBJ1-6|TRBV18|.
CASSPQQWGDSPLHF
TGTGCCAGCTCACCCCAGCAATGGGGCGATTCACCCCTCCACTTT
>.|TRBJ2-7|TRBV14|.
CASSRPSKSYEQYF
TGTGCCAGCAGCCGGCCGTCGAAATCCTACGAGCAGTACTTC
>.|TRBJ1-4|TRBV4-1|.
CASSQRRTNEKLFF
TGCGCCAGCAGCCAGAGACGCACTAATGAAAAACTGTTTTTT
>.|TRBJ2-7|TRBV18|.
CASSPVAEPTYEQYF
TGTGCCAGCTCACCAGTGGCAGAACCAACCTACGAGCAGTACTTC
>.|TRBJ2-3|TRBV10-3|TRBD2
CAISPGTRTSDTQYF
TGTGCCATCAGCCCCGGGACTAGAACGTCAGATACGCAGTATTTT
>.|TRBJ2-7|TRBV5-1|.
CASSAGSTSEQYF
TGCGCCAGCAGCGCGGGGAGTACCTCCGAGCAGTACTTC
>.|TRBJ2-1|TRBV7-3|.
CASSLRTGGSYEQFF
TGTGCCAGCAGCTTAAGGACGGGTGGTAGCTATGAGCAGTTCTTC
>.|TRBJ1-1|TRBV27|.
CASSLVEGFTEAFF
TGTGCCAGCAGTTTAGTGGAAGGCTTCACTGAAGCTTTCTTT
>.|TRBJ2-1|TRBV11-2|TRBD2
CASSSGLAGRYNEQFF
TGTGCCAGCAGCTCGGGACTAGCGGGGCGGTACAATGAGCAGTTCTTC
>.|TRBJ2-7|TRBV18|.
CASSPERYEQYF
TGTGCCAGCTCACCGGAGAGATACGAGCAGTACTTC
>.|TRBJ2-6|TRBV15|.
CATSARVSGANVLTF
TGTGCCACCAGCGCTAGGGTCTCTGGGGCCAACGTCCTGACTTTC
>few|TRBJ2-2|TRBV6-1|.
CARGTDNTGELFF
TGTGCCAGAGGGACGGATAACACCGGGGAGCTGTTTTTT
>.|TRBJ2-1|TRBV5-1|.
CASSLLGGRNNEQFF
TGCGCCAGCAGCTTGTTAGGGGGGCGAAACAATGAGCAGTTCTTC
>few|TRBJ2-7|TRBV5-4|TRBD2
CASSLVGRGSYEQYF
TGTGCCAGCAGCTTGGTGGGGCGGGGGTCCTACGAGCAGTACTTC
>.|TRBJ1-2|TRBV5-4|.
CASSLGGSYGYTF
TGTGCCAGCAGCTTGGGGGGCTCCTATGGCTACACCTTC
>few|TRBJ1-1|TRBV7-8|.
CASSLWWGNTEAFF
TGTGCCAGCAGCTTATGGTGGGGGAACACTGAAGCTTTCTTT
>few|TRBJ1-2|TRBV6-1|.
CATFGQQLYGYTF
TGTGCCACCTTCGGACAACAACTCTATGGCTACACCTTC
>.|TRBJ2-6|TRBV29-1|.
CSVADRPGANVLTF
TGCAGCGTAGCAGACAGGCCTGGGGCCAACGTCCTGACTTTC
>.|TRBJ1-2|TRBV7-2|.
CASSLGGQGYGYTF
TGTGCCAGCAGCTTGGGGGGGCAAGGCTATGGCTACACCTTC
>.|TRBJ1-2|TRBV6-1|.
CASSPRGGMDGYTF
TGTGCCAGCAGCCCTCGTGGGGGGATGGATGGCTACACCTTC
>.|TRBJ2-7|TRBV29-1|TRBD1
CSVDSGGKSYEQYF
TGCAGCGTTGACTCAGGGGGCAAGTCCTACGAGCAGTACTTC
>few|TRBJ1-6|TRBV6-5|.
CASSQRNVNNSPLHF
TGTGCCAGCAGCCAACGGAACGTAAATAATTCACCCCTCCACTTT